This TCR beta chain appears in the sequencing data of a study of blood T cell repertoires in COVID-19 (dated by TCRdb to about 2020). Broadly, across the study: Samples covering the acute and convalescent phases of COVID-19 were provided by collaborators in the United States, Italy and Spain. HLA class I and class II types, where available, came from metadata supplied by the sample provider rather than from assay-based typing. Deeply sampled blood TCRbeta repertoires from subjects exposed to, actively infected with, or recovered from COVID-19 were included in the dataset. Nearly every sample came with metadata listing a de-identified subject ID, COVID-19 status, age in years and sex. The samples were drawn from the first 160 participants of the ongoing ImmuneRACE study and from under 1,500 subjects provided by 6 global collaborators. The prospective study material was composed of cDNA or gDNA derived from T cells, B-cell-depleted T cells, or PBMCs. The repertoires were made available in a free public database intended to serve as a resource for research on the immune response to SARS-CoV-2.

Summary of the overall study and its limitations: How much clinical and demographic metadata was included differed by source and by participant, and the metadata was provided uncurated.

Collaborating institutions collected whole blood in K2EDTA tubes following their own protocols. For TCRbeta analysis, collaborators shipped samples in one of three forms: frozen whole blood, isolated PBMCs, or DNA extracted from either of those sample types. On this clone: Its antigen is still unknown. At one end the junction does not follow the germline gene, possibly because of a read error.

TCRbeta CDR3 regions were amplified from genomic DNA using the immunoSEQ Assay, a bias-controlled multiplex PCR. The original pipeline was this. The number of nucleated cells in each sample was estimated by amplification of reference gene primers within the assay. To quantify the absolute abundance of each unique TCRbeta CDR3 rearrangement, sequence reads were collapsed and filtered. Productive Simpson clonality was computed per sample as the square root of Simpson's diversity index over productive rearrangements. TCRdb mirrors the immuneACCESS table, restricted to in-frame sequences. Some clones are absent from its copies; in checked studies, under half trace to an unresolved V gene, and the reason for the others is unknown. That table furnishes V, J and clone size, whereas the DNA furnished D and trimming. The sample yields about 130,000 clones; around 83% were counted once. The biggest ten clones account for approximately 8.7% of the sample.

The clonotype originates from a man aged 35 to 55 with active or convalescent COVID-19. Sequenced: peripheral blood.

The encoded CDR3 is CASRLAGGHMDTQYF. The nucleotide sequence reads TGTGCCAGCAGGTTAGCGGGGGGGCATATGGATACGCAGTATTTT. In this chain, TRBV7-9 is recombined with TRBJ2-3; 11 central bases correspond to TRBD2. The germline V gene encodes CDR1 SEHNR and CDR2 FQNEAQ (reference sequence). The CDR3 numbers 15 residues from cysteine through phenylalanine. Only the CDR3 part of the read is kept: 45 bases, read in frame from the first base.